These 9 T cell receptor beta chains originate from one sample sequenced in a study of T cell repertoires in cytomegalovirus infection. No antigen has been assigned to these receptors. MiXCR, run by TCRdb on the reads, gives a single entry per CDR3 protein. The sample records about half a million distinct CDR3 sequences, approximately 40% being singletons. The sequencing here drew on cultured PBMCs, taken from culture after CMV antigen stimulation. The receptors were sampled from a human donor in good health (CMV status not recorded). Some clones in this sample may be carry-over from other donors' samples.

This clonotype came up a few times. The chain carries TRBV19 and TRBJ2-3, with a tentative D call TRBD1 (6 bases). This CDR3 region has 11 residues. Trimming took off 7 bases at V and 14 bases at J, with 16 bases between the two ends. Germline loops: CDR1 LNHDA, CDR2 SQIVND (reference sequence). The CDR3 DNA reads as TGTGCCAGTACCCAGGGGACCCCGGGGTATTTT. Translating gives CASTQGTPGYF.

This clonotype was seen once. This sequence joins TRBV4-3 and TRBJ2-7; 7 bases map to TRBD2. The CDR3 is 14 residues long. Trimming took 2 bases from V and 4 from J; bases not matched to a gene: 5. In germline, CDR1 is LGHNA, CDR2 YSLEER. The CDR3: CASSQTTSRYEQYF. In DNA form, the CDR3 reads TGCGCCAGCAGCCAAACGACTAGCAGGTACGAGCAGTACTTC.

The chain joins TRBV12-3 or TRBV12-4 to TRBJ2-1; maybe TRBD2 (7 bases). V was shortened by 9 bases and J by 4 bases, with 16 bases between the two germline ends. The CDR3 extends over 14 amino acids. In nucleotides, the CDR3 is TGTGCCAGTAAAGGGGGGGACCATTACAATGAGCAGTTCTTC. Protein product: CASKGGDHYNEQFF.

This clonotype was seen a few times. This chain joins TRBV7-2 and TRBJ1-5, with 8 bases aligning to TRBD1. CDR1 SGHTA and CDR2 FQGNSA come from the germline V gene. The CDR3 runs 19 residues. The V segment lost 0 bases and the J segment 4 bases; nucleotides outside the gene matches: 14. The CDR3 nucleotides are TGTGCCAGCAGCTTAGCCACCCCAGGGGGCGGGTTGCAAAATCAGCCCCAGCATTTT. Translating it yields CASSLATPGGGLQNQPQHF.

The chain links TRBV3-1 to TRBJ2-7, with no clear D. Per germline, CDR1 LGHDT and CDR2 YNNKEL (reference sequence). The CDR3 runs 11 residues. V was trimmed by 1 base and J by 7 bases, leaving 5 bases between them. The CDR3 DNA follows: TGTGCCAGCAGCCAAGTCTGGGAGCAGTACTTC. It is translated as CASSQVWEQYF.

J is TRBJ2-7 and V is TRBV29-1, with 10 bases fitting TRBD2. Germline CDR1 SQVTM, CDR2 ANQGSEA. V lost 6 bases to trimming and J lost 2 bases; unmatched junction nucleotides: 7. The CDR3 is 14 amino acids. This CDR3 is CSVAGTSATYEQYF. Written as DNA, the CDR3 is TGCAGCGTGGCCGGGACTAGCGCTACCTACGAGCAGTACTTC.

The chain combines TRBV11-2 with TRBJ2-4; 8 bases match TRBD1. V lost 8 bases, J lost 6 bases, and 9 bases stayed unmatched. Germline V CDR1 and CDR2: SGHAT, FQNNGV. CDR3 length: 14 amino acids. The CDR3 DNA sequence: TGTGCCAGCGGAGCCAGGGGGCGCGTAAACATTCAGTACTTC. It is translated as CASGARGRVNIQYF.

The chain uses TRBV24-1 and TRBJ2-2; D is perhaps TRBD2 (6 bases). V gave up 4 bases and J gave up 2 bases, with 19 bases separating them. This CDR3 region has 18 residues. Germline CDR1 KGHDR, CDR2 SFDVKD. CDR3 region: CATSDSQSGGPNTGELFF. For the CDR3, the DNA is TGTGCCACCAGTGACTCACAAAGTGGAGGGCCAAACACCGGGGAGCTGTTTTTT.

This rearrangement joins TRBV20-1 to TRBJ2-7, with D possibly being TRBD1 (6 bases). Germline V gives CDR1 DFQATT, CDR2 SNEGSKA (reference sequence). V lost 3 bases, J lost 1 base, and 16 bases lay in between. The CDR3 runs to 15 residues. The DNA of the CDR3 is TGCAGTGCTAGTGGTTCAGGGGACCTGTCCTACGAGCAGTACTTC. This translates into CSASGSGDLSYEQYF.